This T cell receptor beta chain came from a study of shared clonotypes between healthy human individuals. Findings of the study overall: Sampling involved blood alone; tissue repertoires likely differ.

CD8 cells regarded as naive lacked CD45RO, were positively chosen for CCR7, and omitted terminally differentiated effector memory CD45RA+ cells. To note about this clone: Its specificity is not known.

TCRdb keeps only in-frame clones here, not all; method: immunoSEQ multiplex PCR. The sample includes about 2.1 million clones, 93% seen only once; the top ten take more than 1.5%. V gave up 6 bases and J gave up 0 bases, with 18 bases separating them. The CDR3 totals 16 residues. In germline, CDR1 is MNHEY, CDR2 SMNVEV (reference sequence). Sequencing was carried out using naive CD8+ T cells from PBMCs. The TCR comes from a man between 18 and 35 years old in good health. Some clones in this sample may be carry-over from other donors' samples. This sequence joins TRBV27 and TRBJ2-7; D unresolved. For the CDR3, the DNA is TGTGCCAGCAGCCCGTCACGTGGCGGAGTCTCCTACGAGCAGTACTTC. Residues: CASSPSRGGVSYEQYF.